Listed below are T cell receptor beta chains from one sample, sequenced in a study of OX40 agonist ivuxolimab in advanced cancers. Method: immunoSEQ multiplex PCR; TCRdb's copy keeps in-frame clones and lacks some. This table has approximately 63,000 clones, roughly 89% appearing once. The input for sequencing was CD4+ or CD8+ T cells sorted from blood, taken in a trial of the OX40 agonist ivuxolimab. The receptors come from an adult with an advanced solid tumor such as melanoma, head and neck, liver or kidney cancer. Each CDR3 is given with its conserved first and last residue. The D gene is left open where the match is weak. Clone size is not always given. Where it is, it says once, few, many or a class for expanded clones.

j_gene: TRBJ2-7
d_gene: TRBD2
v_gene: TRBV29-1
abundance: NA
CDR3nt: TGCAGCGTTGAGCTCGCTAGCGGGTACGAGCAGTACTTC
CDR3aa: CSVELASGYEQYF

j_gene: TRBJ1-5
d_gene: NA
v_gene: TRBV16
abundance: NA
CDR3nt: TGTGCCAGCAGCCAATTTTCGTACATGAGCAATCAGCCCCAGCATTTT
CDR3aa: CASSQFSYMSNQPQHF

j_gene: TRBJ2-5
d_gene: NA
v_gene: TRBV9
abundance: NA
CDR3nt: TGTGCCAGCAGCGTATCGACTCACTTACAAGAGACCCAGTACTTC
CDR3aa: CASSVSTHLQETQYF

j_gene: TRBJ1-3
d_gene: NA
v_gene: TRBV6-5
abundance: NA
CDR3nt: TGTGCCAGTCTCAGCTCTGGAAACACCATATATTTT
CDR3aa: CASLSSGNTIYF

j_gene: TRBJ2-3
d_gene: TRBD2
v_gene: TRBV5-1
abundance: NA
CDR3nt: TGCGCCAGCAGCTTGGGTGTAGCGGGACCAGATACGCAGTATTTT
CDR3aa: CASSLGVAGPDTQYF

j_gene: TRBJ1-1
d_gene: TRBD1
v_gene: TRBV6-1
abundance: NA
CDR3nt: TGTGCCAGCAGTGAATACGGACAGGGACTCACCGAAGCTTTCTTT
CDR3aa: CASSEYGQGLTEAFF

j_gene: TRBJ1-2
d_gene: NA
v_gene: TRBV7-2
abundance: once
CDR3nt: TGTGCCAGCAGCTTATTCACAGAGAACTATGGCTACACCTTC
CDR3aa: CASSLFTENYGYTF

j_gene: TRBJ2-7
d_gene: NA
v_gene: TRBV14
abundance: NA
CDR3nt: TGTGCCAGCAGCCAAGATTATGGGAATTTCGGCTACGAGCAGTACTTC
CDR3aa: CASSQDYGNFGYEQYF

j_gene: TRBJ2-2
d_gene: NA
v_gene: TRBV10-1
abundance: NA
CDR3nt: TGCGCCAGCAGTGGTAGGGTACCCGGGGAGCTGTTTTTT
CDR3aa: CASSGRVPGELFF

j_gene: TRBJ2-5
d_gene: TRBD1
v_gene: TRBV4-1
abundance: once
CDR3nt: TGCGCCAGCAGCCAAGGACAGGGGGGGGAGACCCAGTACTTC
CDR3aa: CASSQGQGGETQYF

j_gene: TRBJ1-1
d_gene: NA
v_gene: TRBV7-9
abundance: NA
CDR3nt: TGTGCCAGCAGCCCGGACGGTTCCACTGAAGCTTTCTTT
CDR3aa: CASSPDGSTEAFF

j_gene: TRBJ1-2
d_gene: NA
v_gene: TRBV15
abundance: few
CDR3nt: TGTGCCACCTGTCCAGGGATAGACTATGGCTACACCTTC
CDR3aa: CATCPGIDYGYTF

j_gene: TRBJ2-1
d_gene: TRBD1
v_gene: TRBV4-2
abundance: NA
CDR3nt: TGTGCCAGCAGCCAAGGTTCCTGGGACAGGGGCCTCCGGGAGCAGTTCTTC
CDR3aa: CASSQGSWDRGLREQFF

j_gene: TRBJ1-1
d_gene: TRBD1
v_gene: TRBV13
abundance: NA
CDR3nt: TGTGCCAGCAGCCCTAGACCGGGACAGGGGAACACTGAAGCTTTCTTT
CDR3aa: CASSPRPGQGNTEAFF

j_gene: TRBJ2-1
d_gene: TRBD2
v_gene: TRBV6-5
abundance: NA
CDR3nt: TGTGCCAGCAGTCCGGGACTAGCGGACAATGAGCAGTTCTTC
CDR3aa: CASSPGLADNEQFF

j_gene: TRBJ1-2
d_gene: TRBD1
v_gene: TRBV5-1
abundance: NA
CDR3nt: TGCGCCAGCAGCTCCGGGACAGGGGGCAACTATGGCTACACCTTC
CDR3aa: CASSSGTGGNYGYTF

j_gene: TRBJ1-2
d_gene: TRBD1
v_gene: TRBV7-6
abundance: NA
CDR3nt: TGTGCCAGCAGCCCCCAAGGGACAGGGCTAGGCTACACCTTC
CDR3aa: CASSPQGTGLGYTF

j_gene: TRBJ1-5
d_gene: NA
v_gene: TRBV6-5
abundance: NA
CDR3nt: TGTGCCAGTGGAGGTCGCAATCAGCCCCAGCATTTT
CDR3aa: CASGGRNQPQHF